Listed below are T cell receptor beta chains from one sample, sequenced in a study of neurological immune-mediated disorders. TCRdb used MiXCR to reprocess the 5' RACE reads, holding one entry per CDR3 protein. The repertoire has tens of thousands of distinct CDR3 sequences, about 6% of them found once; the top ten carry about 0.6%. Input material: CD4+ T cells from blood. The receptors were gathered from a woman in her thirties or forties in good health. CDR3s leave out the opening cysteine and the closing phenylalanine or tryptophan. Clone sizes are shown as how often the clone was seen (once, few, many) or a class if it is expanded.

CDR3,V,size,J
SAPKWSAIIGEQF,TRBV20-1,many,TRBJ2-1
ASSLSRDRGTDTQY,TRBV7-3,many,TRBJ2-3
ASQLGGRITDTQY,TRBV7-2,many,TRBJ2-3
ASSPLAEKETQY,TRBV18,many,TRBJ2-5
SARGLVETQY,TRBV20-1,many,TRBJ2-5
ASSLRMRRGKNIQY,TRBV7-8,many,TRBJ2-4
ASSPPDRGPNTEAF,TRBV5-1,many,TRBJ1-1
ASSPRVGGEQY,TRBV7-8,many,TRBJ2-7
ASSAGVADTQY,TRBV6-4,many,TRBJ2-3
SARRPAGGGLYNEQF,TRBV20-1,many,TRBJ2-1
ASSPSGRAIYEQF,TRBV28,many,TRBJ2-1